One and the same sample provided the 14 T cell receptor beta chains below, sequenced in a study of Ad26.COV2.S vaccination and SARS-CoV-2 variants. Using immunoSEQ multiplex PCR, the repertoire was profiled, and TCRdb retains in-frame clones only, with some absent. Seen here are some 350,000 clones, around 92% observed once, and the top ten hold under 4%. The specimen comprised peripheral blood, sampled after recovery from COVID-19. The receptor set was obtained from a human donor who had recovered from COVID-19.

The rearrangement uses TRBV27 and TRBJ1-1; D is unclear. Germline loops: CDR1 MNHEY, CDR2 SMNVEV (reference sequence). This CDR3 has 11 residues. Trimming shortened V by 3 bases and J by 8 bases, and 7 bases separated the two germline ends. CDR3 in DNA: TGTGCCAGCAGTTTCGGAGGGGAAGCTTTCTTT. As protein: CASSFGGEAFF.

V is TRBV6-5 and J is TRBJ1-6; no reliable D call. Germline V gene lookup returns CDR1 MNHEY and CDR2 SVGAGI. V was trimmed by 6 bases and J by 5 bases, leaving 11 bases between them. This CDR3 has 14 amino acids. The CDR3 here is CASSLVVNNSPLHF. Here the CDR3 DNA reads TGTGCCAGCAGCCTTGTGGTAAATAATTCACCCCTCCACTTT.

This clone appeared many times. The chain has TRBV7-8 and TRBJ2-1; D possibly matches TRBD1 or TRBD2 (5 bases each). This CDR3 spans 14 amino acids. V lost 7 bases and J 7 bases, leaving 17 bases between the germline ends. The germline V gene encodes CDR1 SGHVS and CDR2 FQNEAQ. The CDR3 region has the DNA TGTGCCAGCACCGGGGCAGTGAAGTTGAATGAGCAGTTCTTC. It is translated as CASTGAVKLNEQFF.

The chain couples TRBV6-5 to TRBJ2-1, with a tentative D call TRBD1 (6 bases). This CDR3 comprises 12 residues. V lost 5 bases to trimming and J lost 9 bases, with 11 bases between them. Germline CDR1 reads MNHEY; CDR2 reads SVGAGI. CDR3 coding DNA: TGTGCCAGCAGTCGAGACAGGAGTGAGCAGTTCTTC. Protein sequence: CASSRDRSEQFF.

This rearrangement joins TRBV7-8 to TRBJ2-1; 9 nucleotides line up with TRBD2. The length of the CDR3 is 17 residues. V lost 5 bases, J lost 15 bases, and 23 bases stayed unmatched. The germline gives CDR1 SGHVS, CDR2 FQNEAQ. CDR3 region: CASSDGGGALIIGYRFF. In DNA, the CDR3 is TGTGCCAGCAGCGACGGCGGGGGGGCCCTCATCATCGGTTACCGGTTCTTC. Supplemented by reference TRBV7-8 and TRBJ2-1, the full variable domain reads GAGVSQSPRYKVAKRGQDVALRCDPISGHVSLFWYQQALGQGPEFLTYFQNEAQLDKSGLPSDRFFAERPEGSVSTLKIQRTQQEDSAVYLCASSDGGGALIIGYRFFGPGTRLTVL.

Only one count was recorded for this clone. V and J are TRBV6-1 and TRBJ1-1; 9 nucleotides match TRBD1. This CDR3 has 15 residues. The V and J ends lost 2 bases and 4 bases, in that order; junction bases with no gene match: 5. CDR1 is MNHNS and CDR2 is SASEGT in the germline V gene. The CDR3 here is CASSEIRTGVTEAFF. CDR3 nucleotides: TGTGCCAGCAGTGAAATTAGGACAGGGGTCACTGAAGCTTTCTTT.

This chain connects TRBV3-1 (or the pseudogene TRBV3-2) to TRBJ1-1, with TRBD1 matching over 8 bases. The CDR3 totals 16 residues. The germline gives CDR1 LGHDT, CDR2 YNNKEL (reference sequence). The V segment lost 4 bases and the J segment 1 base; nucleotides outside the gene matches: 8. Here the CDR3 DNA reads TGTGCCAGCAGCCCCATACCCGGGACAGGGAACACTGAAGCTTTCTTT. This gives the protein CASSPIPGTGNTEAFF.

For this clone: The sample holds other DNA sequences that translate to the same CDR3. The V and J genes are TRBV19 and TRBJ1-3, with unresolved D. CDR1 and CDR2 from the germline V gene are LNHDA and SQIVND (reference sequence). The V end was cut by 2 bases, the J end by 0 bases, with 2 bases between. The CDR3 spans 13 residues. For the CDR3, the DNA is TGTGCCAGTAGTATAAGCTCTGGAAACACCATATATTTT. Translation: CASSISSGNTIYF.

The gene calls are TRBV5-8 and TRBJ1-1; 10 bases map to TRBD1. The CDR3 totals 15 residues. Germline-derived CDR1 and CDR2 are SGHTS and YDEGEE. Germline trimming cut 2 bases from V and 5 bases from J; bases unmatched to any gene: 6. The DNA of the CDR3 is TGTGCCAGCAGCTTTGACGGACAGGGGGGGACTGAAGCTTTCTTT. Residues: CASSFDGQGGTEAFF. The variable domain in full, with the rest retrieved from reference TRBV5-8 and TRBJ1-1, is EAGVTQSPTHLIKTRGQQATLRCSPISGHTSVYWYQQALGLGLQFLLWYDEGEERNRGNFPPRFSGRQFPNYSSELNVNALELEDSALYLCASSFDGQGGTEAFFGQGTRLTVV.

This chain uses TRBV5-3 with TRBJ1-3; no firm D call. TRBV5-3 falls under the ORF class, with uncertain function. The CDR3 sequence is 15 residues long. The V end lost 0 bases, the J end lost 0 bases, and 7 bases lay between the germline ends. CDR3 sequence: CARSLERHSGNTIYF. In DNA form, the CDR3 reads TGTGCCAGAAGCTTGGAGAGGCACTCTGGAAACACCATATATTTT.

V gene TRBV18 combines with J gene TRBJ2-5, with TRBD2 as a possible D gene (6 bases). Per the germline V gene, CDR1 is KGHSH and CDR2 is LQKENI. V lost 2 bases to trimming and J lost 2 bases, with 12 bases between them. The CDR3 runs to 15 residues. CDR3 protein: CASSPEAGRQETQYF. CDR3 bases: TGTGCCAGCTCACCAGAGGCAGGGAGGCAAGAGACCCAGTACTTC.

The CDR3 spells CASSVYRGRFTGELFF. CDR3 DNA sequence: TGTGCCAGCAGCGTTTACAGGGGGCGGTTCACCGGGGAGCTGTTTTTT. The rearrangement uses TRBV9 and TRBJ2-2; TRBD1 agrees at 9 bases. In germline, CDR1 is SGDLS, CDR2 YYNGEE. The CDR3 has 16 amino acids. J was trimmed by 4 bases and V by 2 bases; bases with no gene match: 6. The complete variable domain, with remaining parts taken from reference TRBV9 and TRBJ2-2, reads DSGVTQTPKHLITATGQRVTLRCSPRSGDLSVYWYQQSLDQGLQFLIQYYNGEERAKGNILERFSAQQFPDLHSELNLSSLELGDSALYFCASSVYRGRFTGELFFGEGSRLTVL.

The V call is TRBV13, the J call TRBJ2-7; D not resolved. Trimming shortened V by 3 bases and J by 1 base, and 7 bases separated the two germline ends. The CDR3 has 13 residues. The germline V gene has CDR1 PRHDT and CDR2 FYEKMQ (reference sequence). In DNA form, the CDR3 reads TGTGCCAGCAGCTTGGGCAGATCCTACGAGCAGTACTTC. It yields the protein CASSLGRSYEQYF.

J is TRBJ1-6 and V is TRBV7-9; D gene ambiguous. The germline gives CDR1 SEHNR, CDR2 FQNEAQ (reference sequence). The CDR3 contains 18 residues. Between the trimmed V and J ends, which lost 1 base and 0 bases, there was a span of 13 bases. CDR3 loop: CASSLEFRMSSYNSPLHF. CDR3 bases: TGTGCCAGCAGCTTAGAATTCCGGATGAGCTCCTATAATTCACCCCTCCACTTT.